The next 24 T cell receptor beta chains were all read from a single sample in a study of cytomegalovirus exposure and HLA in healthy donors. PCR used 60 Vbeta primers and 13 Jbeta primers. The method was immunoSEQ multiplex PCR; TCRdb's version includes in-frame clones alone and lacks a portion of them. Found here are 110,000 or so clones, around 77% of them singletons; the top ten hold around 5%. Sequenced: PBMCs. The receptors derive from a man aged 45 to 65 in good health and CMV-seropositive.

This clone was recorded a few times. The V and J genes are TRBV5-1 and TRBJ1-2, with 12 bases identical to TRBD1. The germline V gene encodes CDR1 SGHRS and CDR2 YFSETQ. The ends lost 0 bases at V and 9 bases at J; junction bases unmatched: 6. The CDR3 is 15 residues long. In nucleotides, the CDR3 is TGCGCCAGCAGCTTGGGGGACAGGGGGCGCTTCCGCTACACCTTC. Amino acids: CASSLGDRGRFRYTF.

V is TRBV5-1 and J is TRBJ1-6, with 7 nucleotides matching TRBD1. The CDR3 is 16 residues long. The V segment lost 9 bases and the J segment 8 bases; nucleotides outside the gene matches: 17. CDR1 SGHRS and CDR2 YFSETQ come from the germline V gene. CDR3 coding DNA: TGCGCCACCAGGGGGACACCCGAGCCTAGCCATTCACCCCTCCACTTT. Residues: CATRGTPEPSHSPLHF.

The genes are TRBV10-3 and TRBJ2-1, with D tentatively TRBD2 (5 bases). V was cut by 3 bases and J by 9 bases, with 9 bases left in between. Per the germline V gene, CDR1 is ENHRY and CDR2 is SYGVKD. The length of the CDR3 is 12 residues. The CDR3 bases are TGTGCCATCAGTGAAGGCCGGGGTGAGCAGTTCTTC. This translates into CAISEGRGEQFF.

This clone showed up just once. The genes are TRBV7-9 and TRBJ2-3; possible D gene TRBD1, 7 bases. The V end lost 5 bases, the J end lost 8 bases, and 26 bases lay between the germline ends. Germline loops: CDR1 SEHNR, CDR2 FQNEAQ (reference sequence). The CDR3 spans 17 residues. CDR3 protein: CASSPRASTGFGGTQYF. The CDR3, as DNA: TGTGCCAGCAGCCCACGAGCTTCGACAGGGTTCGGGGGTACGCAGTATTTT. Using reference TRBV7-9 and TRBJ2-3 for the parts outside the CDR3, the full variable domain is DTGVSQNPRHKITKRGQNVTFRCDPISEHNRLYWYRQTLGQGPEFLTYFQNEAQLEKSRLLSDRFSAERPKGSFSTLEIQRTEQGDSAMYLCASSPRASTGFGGTQYFGPGTRLTVL.

The gene calls are TRBV7-9 and TRBJ1-4; D possibly corresponds to TRBD1 (6 bases). The CDR3 consists of 15 residues. Germline CDR1 reads SEHNR; CDR2 reads FQNEAQ (reference sequence). V gave up 5 bases and J gave up 5 bases, with 15 bases separating them. As DNA, the CDR3 is TGTGCCAGCAGCCCCGGGCGGACAGAAAATGAAAAACTGTTTTTT. This gives the protein CASSPGRTENEKLFF.

This clone came up a few times. The chain couples TRBV7-9 to TRBJ1-4; 8 bases are shared with TRBD1. CDR3 length: 15 residues. Germline V gene lookup returns CDR1 SEHNR and CDR2 FQNEAQ (reference sequence). Trimming took 5 bases from V and 7 from J; bases not matched to a gene: 9. CDR3 nucleotides: TGTGCCAGCAGCCAAGGACAGGGAACGGGTGAAAAACTGTTTTTT. This gives the protein CASSQGQGTGEKLFF.

V gene TRBV5-1 combines with J gene TRBJ1-2; 7 positions agree with TRBD1. Germline V CDR1 and CDR2: SGHRS, YFSETQ. The CDR3 runs 17 residues. V shed 4 bases, J shed 2 bases, and the junction held 14 bases outside the gene matches. CDR3 sequence: CASSPRGEGAFNYGYTF. CDR3 in DNA: TGCGCCAGCAGCCCCAGAGGTGAGGGGGCTTTCAACTATGGCTACACCTTC.

The chain combines TRBV10-3 with TRBJ2-3, with a possible D match to TRBD2 (6 bases). The CDR3 covers 13 residues. Looked up from germline, CDR1 is ENHRY and CDR2 is SYGVKD. Trimming stripped 4 bases from V and 10 bases from J, with 15 bases between. The CDR3 nucleotides are TGTGCCATCAGTGCGGGAGCTGGGGGATCGCAGTATTTT. The encoded protein is CAISAGAGGSQYF.

The gene calls are TRBV6-5 and TRBJ2-7; D is unresolved. The CDR3 runs 14 residues. V dropped 0 bases and J dropped 5 bases, with 11 bases sitting between them. The germline V gene encodes CDR1 MNHEY and CDR2 SVGAGI. CDR3 region: CASSYSSTSDEQYF. The CDR3 region has the DNA TGTGCCAGCAGTTACTCGAGTACCAGCGACGAGCAGTACTTC.

With respect to this clone: One end of the junction fails to match germline, which may point to a read error. The V gene is TRBV7-7, the J gene TRBJ2-5; D tentatively reads TRBD1 or TRBD2 (5 bases each). CDR1 is SSHAT, CDR2 FNYEAQ, per germline (reference sequence). The CDR3 length is 15 residues. The CDR3 sequence: CASSLAQGGQETQYF. The CDR3 coding sequence is TGTGCTAGCAGCTTAGCGCAGGGCGGCCAAGAGACCCAGTACTTC.

This chain uses TRBV28 with TRBJ2-2; the D gene is possibly TRBD2 (6 bases). The germline gives CDR1 MDHEN, CDR2 SYDVKM. V lost 0 bases and J 7 bases, leaving 12 bases between the germline ends. The CDR3 consists of 15 residues. This CDR3 is CASSLWGTGGGELFF. The CDR3 coding sequence is TGTGCCAGCAGTTTATGGGGGACTGGTGGCGGGGAGCTGTTTTTT.

This clone was recorded a few times. This sequence joins TRBV18 and TRBJ1-1; D gene uncertain. Looked up from germline, CDR1 is KGHSH and CDR2 is LQKENI. V lost 3 bases and J 0 bases, leaving 11 bases between the germline ends. The CDR3 totals 15 residues. The CDR3 nucleotides read TGTGCCAGCTCACCCGGTAAAGGAGTGAACACTGAAGCTTTCTTT. This translates into CASSPGKGVNTEAFF.

The CDR3 region is CASSRQGPIQRGTEAFF. The CDR3 DNA reads as TGTGCCAGCAGCCGACAGGGGCCAATCCAAAGAGGTACTGAAGCTTTCTTT. This chain connects TRBV7-9 to TRBJ1-1, with 8 bases fitting TRBD1. Germline CDR1 reads SEHNR; CDR2 reads FQNEAQ (reference sequence). V shed 5 bases, J shed 5 bases, and the junction held 16 bases outside the gene matches. The CDR3 spans 17 residues. Together with reference TRBV7-9 and TRBJ1-1, the CDR3 gives the full variable domain: DTGVSQNPRHKITKRGQNVTFRCDPISEHNRLYWYRQTLGQGPEFLTYFQNEAQLEKSRLLSDRFSAERPKGSFSTLEIQRTEQGDSAMYLCASSRQGPIQRGTEAFFGQGTRLTVV.

This sequence joins TRBV5-4 and TRBJ1-4, with D tentatively TRBD1 (6 bases). Germline-derived CDR1 and CDR2 are SGHNT and YYREEE (reference sequence). This CDR3 comprises 14 residues. Trimming left V 3 bases short and J 4 bases short, with 10 bases between. This CDR3 is CASSSGTSNEKLFF. DNA for the CDR3: TGTGCCAGCAGCTCCGGGACAAGTAATGAAAAACTGTTTTTT. The full variable domain, with the rest looked up from reference TRBV5-4 and TRBJ1-4, is ETGVTQSPTHLIKTRGQQVTLRCSSQSGHNTVSWYQQALGQGPQFIFQYYREEENGRGNFPPRFSGLQFPNYSSELNVNALELDDSALYLCASSSGTSNEKLFFGSGTQLSVL.

The genes are TRBV4-3 and TRBJ2-7; 8 nucleotides match TRBD2. This CDR3 has 18 amino acids. Germline assignment: CDR1 LGHNA and CDR2 YSLEER. V was pared by 0 bases and J by 0 bases, with 10 bases of the junction left unmatched. The CDR3: CASSQDNQRGLRSYEQYF. The CDR3 bases are TGCGCCAGCAGCCAAGATAACCAGCGGGGGTTACGCTCCTACGAGCAGTACTTC.

This clone was observed once. The V call is TRBV5-4, the J call TRBJ1-2; TRBD1 might be the D (5 bases). With 3 bases removed from V and 8 bases from J, the gap between germline ends came to 11 bases. Germline V gene lookup returns CDR1 SGHNT and CDR2 YYREEE (reference sequence). The CDR3 length is 12 residues. CDR3 amino acids: CASSYGGDGYTF. In nucleotides, the CDR3 is TGTGCCAGCAGCTACGGGGGGGACGGCTACACCTTC.

The chain has TRBV9 and TRBJ1-1; D is possibly TRBD1 (5 bases). CDR1 SGDLS and CDR2 YYNGEE come from the germline V gene. V lost 2 bases and J lost 1, with 15 bases in between. This CDR3 is built from 16 residues. CDR3 region: CASSVSKQGTNTEAFF. CDR3 bases: TGTGCCAGCAGCGTCTCAAAGCAGGGCACGAACACTGAAGCTTTCTTT.

The CDR3 DNA sequence: TGTGCCAGCAGCCCGACTAGAACCACAGATACGCAGTATTTT. Translated, it gives CASSPTRTTDTQYF. The chain employs TRBV7-2 and TRBJ2-3, with a possible D match to TRBD2 (6 bases). V was pared by 5 bases and J by 2 bases, with 11 bases between. This CDR3 is built from 14 residues. The germline V gene encodes CDR1 SGHTA and CDR2 FQGNSA. The complete variable domain, with remaining parts taken from reference TRBV7-2 and TRBJ2-3, reads GAGVSQSPSNKVTEKGKDVELRCDPISGHTALYWYRQSLGQGLEFLIYFQGNSAPDKSGLPSDRFSAERTGGSVSTLTIQRTQQEDSAVYLCASSPTRTTDTQYFGPGTRLTVL.

The rearrangement links TRBV10-3 to TRBJ1-2; possible D gene TRBD1, 5 bases. The V gene lost 0 bases and the J gene lost 5 bases, with 13 bases spanning the gap. The germline V gene has CDR1 ENHRY and CDR2 SYGVKD. The CDR3 covers 15 residues. The CDR3 spells CAISESGGFEYGYTF. In DNA form, the CDR3 reads TGTGCCATCAGTGAGTCTGGGGGGTTTGAGTATGGCTACACCTTC.

The chain is built from TRBV10-2 and TRBJ1-3, with 10 positions matching TRBD1. V shed 0 bases, J shed 4 bases, and the junction held 0 bases outside the gene matches. The CDR3 sequence is 15 residues long. Germline-derived CDR1 and CDR2 are WSHSY and SAAADI. CDR3 region: CASSESTGGGNTIYF. In DNA form, the CDR3 reads TGCGCCAGCAGTGAGTCGACAGGGGGCGGAAACACCATATATTTT.

A few counts support this clone. This chain links TRBV5-8 with TRBJ1-2, with D uncertain. This CDR3 contains 14 residues. CDR1 is SGHTS, CDR2 YDEGEE, per germline. V gave up 4 bases and J gave up 5 bases, with 15 bases separating them. This chain's CDR3 is CASSRGWSAYGYTF. For the CDR3, the DNA is TGTGCCAGCAGCCGGGGTTGGTCGGCATATGGCTACACCTTC.

The rearrangement joins TRBV19 to TRBJ2-5, with a weak D call TRBD1 (6 bases). The CDR3 is made up of 13 amino acids. Germline V CDR1 and CDR2: LNHDA, SQIVND (reference sequence). V shed 8 bases and J shed 4 bases, with 14 bases lying between them. This chain's CDR3 is CASSTGRGETQYF. The CDR3 coding sequence is TGTGCCAGTTCGACGGGCAGGGGAGAGACCCAGTACTTC.

The table lists this clone with a count of one. Other DNA sequences from this sample encode an identical CDR3 as well. The J gene is TRBJ2-2, the V gene TRBV30; the D gene is possibly TRBD2 (6 bases). Germline CDR1 is GTSNPN and CDR2 is SVGIG (reference sequence). The CDR3 is made up of 12 amino acids. Deletions cut 4 bases from V and 8 bases from J, with 11 bases between. The CDR3 is CAWKSSAGELFF. The CDR3 DNA reads as TGTGCCTGGAAATCTAGCGCTGGGGAGCTGTTTTTT.

This clone was counted once. The CDR3 does not end in the conserved phenylalanine or tryptophan, so this is likely a read error. The J gene is TRBJ1-2, the V gene TRBV10-2; tentatively, D is TRBD1 (5 bases). Looked up from germline, CDR1 is WSHSY and CDR2 is SAAADI. V was cut by 3 bases and J by 6 bases, with 14 bases left in between. There are 14 residues in the CDR3. CDR3 nucleotides: TGCGCCAGCAGTGATGCAGGGTTTTGGAATGGCTACACCCTC. It yields the protein CASSDAGFWNGYTL.